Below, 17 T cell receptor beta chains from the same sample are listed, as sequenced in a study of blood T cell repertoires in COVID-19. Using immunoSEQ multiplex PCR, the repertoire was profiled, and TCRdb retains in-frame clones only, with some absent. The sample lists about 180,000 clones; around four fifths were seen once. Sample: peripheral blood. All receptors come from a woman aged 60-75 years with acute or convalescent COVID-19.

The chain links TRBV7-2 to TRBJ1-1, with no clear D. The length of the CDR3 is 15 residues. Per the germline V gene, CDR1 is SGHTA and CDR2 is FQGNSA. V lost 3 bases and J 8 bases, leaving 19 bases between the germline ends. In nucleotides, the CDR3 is TGTGCCAGCAGCTTGGGTGTCCGGGTCCTACTCGAAGCTTTCTTT. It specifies CASSLGVRVLLEAFF.

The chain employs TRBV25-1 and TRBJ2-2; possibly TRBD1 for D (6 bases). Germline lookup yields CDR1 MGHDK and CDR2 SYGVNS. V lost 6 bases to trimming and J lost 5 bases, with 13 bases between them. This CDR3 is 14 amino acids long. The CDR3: CASRPNRDTGELFF. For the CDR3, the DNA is TGTGCCAGCAGACCTAACAGGGATACCGGGGAGCTGTTTTTT.

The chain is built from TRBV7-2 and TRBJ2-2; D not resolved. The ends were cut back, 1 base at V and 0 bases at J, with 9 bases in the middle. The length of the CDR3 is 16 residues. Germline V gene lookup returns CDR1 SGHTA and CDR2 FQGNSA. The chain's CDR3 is CASSLVGRSNTGELFF. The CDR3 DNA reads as TGTGCCAGCAGCTTAGTTGGGCGTTCGAACACCGGGGAGCTGTTTTTT. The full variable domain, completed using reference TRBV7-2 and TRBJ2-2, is GAGVSQSPSNKVTEKGKDVELRCDPISGHTALYWYRQSLGQGLEFLIYFQGNSAPDKSGLPSDRFSAERTGGSVSTLTIQRTQQEDSAVYLCASSLVGRSNTGELFFGEGSRLTVL.

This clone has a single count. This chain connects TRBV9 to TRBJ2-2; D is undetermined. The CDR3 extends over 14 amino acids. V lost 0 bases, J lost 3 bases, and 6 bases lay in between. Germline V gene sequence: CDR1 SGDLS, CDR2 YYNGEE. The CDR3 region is CASSVVPDTGELFF. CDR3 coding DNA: TGTGCCAGCAGCGTAGTCCCCGACACCGGGGAGCTGTTTTTT.

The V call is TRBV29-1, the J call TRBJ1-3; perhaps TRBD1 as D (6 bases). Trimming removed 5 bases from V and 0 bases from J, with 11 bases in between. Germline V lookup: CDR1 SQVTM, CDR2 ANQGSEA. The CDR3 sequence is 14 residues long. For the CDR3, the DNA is TGCAGCGTTTCAGGGGACCCCTCTGGAAACACCATATATTTT. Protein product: CSVSGDPSGNTIYF.

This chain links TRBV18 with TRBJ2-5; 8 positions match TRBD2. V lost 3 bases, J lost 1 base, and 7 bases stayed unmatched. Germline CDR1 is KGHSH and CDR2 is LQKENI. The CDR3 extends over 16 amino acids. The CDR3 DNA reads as TGTGCCAGCTCACCCTTCGGGGGGGGCCCCCAAGAGACCCAGTACTTC. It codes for CASSPFGGGPQETQYF.

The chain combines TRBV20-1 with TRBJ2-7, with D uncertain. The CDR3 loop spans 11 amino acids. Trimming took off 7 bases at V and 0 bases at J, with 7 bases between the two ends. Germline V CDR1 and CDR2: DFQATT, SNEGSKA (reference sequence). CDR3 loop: CSGSSSYEQYF. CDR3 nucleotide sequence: TGCAGTGGTTCCAGCTCCTACGAGCAGTACTTC.

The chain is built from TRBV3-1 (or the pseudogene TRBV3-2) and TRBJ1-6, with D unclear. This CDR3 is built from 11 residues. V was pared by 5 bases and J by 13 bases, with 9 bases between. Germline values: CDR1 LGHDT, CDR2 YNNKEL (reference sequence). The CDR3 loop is CASSSVGPLHF. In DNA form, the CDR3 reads TGTGCCAGCAGCTCGGTGGGCCCCCTCCACTTT.

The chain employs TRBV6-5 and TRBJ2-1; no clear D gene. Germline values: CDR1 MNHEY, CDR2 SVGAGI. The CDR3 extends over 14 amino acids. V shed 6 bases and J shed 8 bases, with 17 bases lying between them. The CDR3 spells CASSPPGPYDEQFF. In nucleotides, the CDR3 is TGTGCCAGCAGCCCCCCTGGGCCATACGATGAGCAGTTCTTC.

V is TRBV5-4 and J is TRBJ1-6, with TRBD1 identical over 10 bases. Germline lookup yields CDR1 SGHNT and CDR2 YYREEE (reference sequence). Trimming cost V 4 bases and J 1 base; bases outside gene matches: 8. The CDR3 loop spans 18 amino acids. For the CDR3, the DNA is TGTGCCAGCAGCCTTGACAGGGGGCTTGGTTCCTATAATTCACCCCTCCACTTT. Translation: CASSLDRGLGSYNSPLHF.

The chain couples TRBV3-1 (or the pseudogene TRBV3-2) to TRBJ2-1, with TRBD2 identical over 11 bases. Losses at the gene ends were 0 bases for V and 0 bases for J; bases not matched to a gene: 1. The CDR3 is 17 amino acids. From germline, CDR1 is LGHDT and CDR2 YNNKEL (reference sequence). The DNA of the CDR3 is TGTGCCAGCAGCCAAGATCTAGCGGGGGGCTCCTACAATGAGCAGTTCTTC. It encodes CASSQDLAGGSYNEQFF.

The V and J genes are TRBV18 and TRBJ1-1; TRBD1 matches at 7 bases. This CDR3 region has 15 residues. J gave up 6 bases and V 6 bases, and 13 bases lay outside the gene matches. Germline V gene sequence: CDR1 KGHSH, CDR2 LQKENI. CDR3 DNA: TGTGCCAGCTCGGGTATTCAGGGGGTCTCTTCTGAAGCTTTCTTT. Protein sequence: CASSGIQGVSSEAFF.

The CDR3: CASSSVPGLAYEQYF. CDR3 coding DNA: TGTGCCAGCAGCTCCGTCCCGGGACTAGCTTACGAGCAGTACTTC. The J gene is TRBJ2-7, the V gene TRBV7-2; the match to TRBD2 covers 9 bases. The J segment lost 4 bases and the V segment lost 4 bases, leaving 8 bases of the junction unmatched. The CDR3 is 15 amino acids. Germline assignment: CDR1 SGHTA and CDR2 FQGNSA. Full variable domain (remainder filled in from reference TRBV7-2 and TRBJ2-7): GAGVSQSPSNKVTEKGKDVELRCDPISGHTALYWYRQSLGQGLEFLIYFQGNSAPDKSGLPSDRFSAERTGGSVSTLTIQRTQQEDSAVYLCASSSVPGLAYEQYFGPGTRLTVT.

The CDR3 DNA reads as TGCGCCAGCAGCCTGACTAGCGTCTACCAAGAGACCCAGTACTTC. This translates into CASSLTSVYQETQYF. This rearrangement joins TRBV4-1 to TRBJ2-5; TRBD2 matches 8 bases. V lost 4 bases and J lost 0; bases outside the gene matches: 4. Germline V lookup: CDR1 MGHRA, CDR2 YSYEKL. This CDR3 has 15 residues.

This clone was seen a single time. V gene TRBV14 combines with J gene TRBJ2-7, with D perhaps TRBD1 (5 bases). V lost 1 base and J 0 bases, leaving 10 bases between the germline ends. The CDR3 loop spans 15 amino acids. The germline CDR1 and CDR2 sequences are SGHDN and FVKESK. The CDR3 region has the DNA TGTGCCAGCAGCCAAGGGGGCAGTTTCTCCTACGAGCAGTACTTC. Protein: CASSQGGSFSYEQYF.

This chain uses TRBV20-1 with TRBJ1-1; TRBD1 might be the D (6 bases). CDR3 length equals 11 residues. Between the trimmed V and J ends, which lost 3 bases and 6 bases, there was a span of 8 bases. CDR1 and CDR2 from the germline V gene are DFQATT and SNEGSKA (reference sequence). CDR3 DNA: TGCAGTGCTAGTGGGGGCTCTGAAGCTTTCTTT. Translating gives CSASGGSEAFF.

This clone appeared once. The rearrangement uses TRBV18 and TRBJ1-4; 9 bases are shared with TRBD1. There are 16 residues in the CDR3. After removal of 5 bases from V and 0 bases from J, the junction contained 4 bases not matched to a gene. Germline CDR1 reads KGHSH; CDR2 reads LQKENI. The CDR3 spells CASSGQGLATNEKLFF. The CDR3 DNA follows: TGTGCCAGCTCAGGACAGGGGCTAGCAACTAATGAAAAACTGTTTTTT.